The following is a TCR beta chain sequence with its context. Generated by immunoSEQ multiplex PCR, the TCRdb table keeps only in-frame clones and is missing some. The table lists 2 million to 3 million clones, 90% to 95% of them singletons, with 0.36% in the top ten. This sample stems from a study of shared clonotypes between healthy human individuals. Germline V gene data show CDR1 as SGHTA and CDR2 as FQGNSA. V lost 2 bases and J 3 bases, leaving 19 bases between the germline ends. This CDR3 region has 17 residues. This chain connects TRBV7-2 to TRBJ1-2; the D gene is possibly TRBD1 (6 bases). Material for sequencing was naive CD4+ T cells from PBMCs. Regarding subset: CD45RA+ positively selected. The receptor was isolated from a man aged 18 to 29 in good health. Some clones in this sample may be carry-over from other donors' samples. CDR3: CASSLNLYRGLDYGYTF. The CDR3 bases are TGTGCCAGCAGCTTAAACTTATATCGGGGGCTTGACTATGGCTACACCTTC.